The 22 T cell receptor beta chains below were found in one sample sequenced in a study of regulatory T cells in long-lasting Graves disease. The time point here: newly diagnosed GD, antithyroid drugs for less than 3 months. There was RNA extracted from PBMCs, and the TCR library was made from it. CDR3 regions were amplified by Arm-PCR using iRepertoire HTBI primers to build TCR beta libraries. TCRdb used MiXCR to reprocess the multiplex PCR reads, holding one entry per CDR3 protein. The sample contains some 220,000 distinct CDR3 sequences, less than 20% of which appear only once. The same data also went into a second study, on T cells in Graves' hyperthyroidism and ophthalmopathy.

The sample consisted of peripheral blood mononuclear cells (PBMCs), taken at new diagnosis, from a patient treated with antithyroid drugs. The receptor set was obtained from a woman in her twenties or thirties with Graves disease.

This clonotype appeared many times. The chain is built from TRBV29-1 and TRBJ2-1; 8 nucleotides agree with TRBD2. The germline gives CDR1 SQVTM, CDR2 ANQGSEA. Losses at the gene ends were 7 bases for V and 9 bases for J; bases not matched to a gene: 14. The CDR3 covers 14 residues. CDR3 amino acids: CSGGRTAGVSEQFF. The DNA for the CDR3 is TGCAGCGGGGGGCGGACAGCGGGAGTTTCTGAGCAGTTCTTC.

This clonotype was seen many times. The gene calls are TRBV2 and TRBJ2-5; 8 bases line up with TRBD2. V gave up 2 bases and J gave up 6 bases; unmatched junction bases: 5. The germline gives CDR1 SNHLY, CDR2 FYNNEI. The CDR3 is 14 amino acids. The CDR3 loop is CASSELAGTQTQYF. CDR3 nucleotide sequence: TGTGCCAGCAGTGAATTAGCGGGAACGCAGACCCAGTACTTC. Looking up the rest from reference TRBV2 and TRBJ2-5 gives the full variable domain: EPEVTQTPSHQVTQMGQEVILRCVPISNHLYFYWYRQILGQKVEFLVSFYNNEISEKSEIFDDQFSVERPDGSNFTLKIRSTKLEDSAMYFCASSELAGTQTQYFGPGTRLLVL.

This clonotype was seen ten or more times. This chain joins TRBV5-6 and TRBJ2-5, with no clear D. V dropped 1 base and J dropped 1 base, with 11 bases sitting between them. The CDR3 extends over 15 amino acids. Germline V gives CDR1 SGHDT, CDR2 YYEEEE. CDR3 nucleotides: TGTGCCAGCAGCTTGAAATTCGGGCCCCAAGAGACCCAGTACTTC. Translating gives CASSLKFGPQETQYF. The whole variable domain, remainder taken from reference TRBV5-6 and TRBJ2-5, is DAGVTQSPTHLIKTRGQQVTLRCSPKSGHDTVSWYQQALGQGPQFIFQYYEEEERQRGNFPDRFSGHQFPNYSSELNVNALLLGDSALYLCASSLKFGPQETQYFGPGTRLLVL.

This clonotype was seen a few times. One end of the junction varies from germline; a read error may be responsible. The chain links TRBV10-2 to TRBJ1-5; D is unresolved. CDR3 size: 14 residues. The V gene's germline CDR1 is WSHSY and CDR2 SAAADI. CDR3 DNA sequence: TGCGCCAGCCGTGAAGGGCCGGCGGGGCAGCCCCAGCATTTT. Translating gives CASREGPAGQPQHF.

This clonotype was seen repeatedly, ten times or more. The chain is built from TRBV9 and TRBJ2-7; D perhaps matches TRBD1 (6 bases). Trimming stripped 2 bases from V and 4 bases from J, with 10 bases between. Looked up from germline, CDR1 is SGDLS and CDR2 is YYNGEE. The CDR3 has 13 amino acids. This CDR3 is CASSVLQGYEQYF. In DNA form, the CDR3 reads TGTGCCAGCAGCGTCCTACAGGGTTACGAGCAGTACTTC.

This clonotype was seen ten or more times. The chain is built from TRBV30 and TRBJ1-5; 7 bases align to TRBD1. J lost 2 bases, V lost 3 bases, and 7 bases had no gene match. Germline CDR1 GTSNPN, CDR2 SVGIG (reference sequence). The CDR3 runs to 15 residues. The CDR3: CAWRERGRRNQPQHF. The DNA of the CDR3 is TGTGCCTGGAGGGAAAGGGGGCGGCGCAATCAGCCCCAGCATTTT.

The chain employs TRBV9 and TRBJ1-1; D is possibly TRBD1 (6 bases). Per germline, CDR1 SGDLS and CDR2 YYNGEE. V was clipped by 2 bases and J by 5 bases, with 13 bases between them. This CDR3 comprises 14 residues. As DNA, the CDR3 is TGTGCCAGCAGCGTCGGGGGCGCGGGAACTGAAGCTTTCTTT. Its protein product is CASSVGGAGTEAFF.

This clonotype was counted many times. The chain carries TRBV4-2 and TRBJ2-1; 7 bases are a match to TRBD2. V lost 0 bases and J lost 1; bases outside the gene matches: 9. The CDR3 length is 18 residues. Germline values: CDR1 LGHNA, CDR2 YNFKEQ. Here the CDR3 reads CASSQDGGEHMSYNEQFF. CDR3 coding DNA: TGTGCCAGCAGCCAAGATGGGGGGGAGCATATGTCCTACAATGAGCAGTTCTTC.

This clonotype has ten or more counts. The J gene is TRBJ2-1, the V gene TRBV5-1; no reliable D call. Trimming stripped 3 bases from V and 5 bases from J, with 15 bases between. This CDR3 contains 15 residues. The germline V gene encodes CDR1 SGHRS and CDR2 YFSETQ. The CDR3 here is CASSSGWEVNNEQFF. The CDR3 region has the DNA TGCGCCAGCAGCTCCGGGTGGGAAGTAAACAATGAGCAGTTCTTC.

This clonotype has at least ten counts. The rearrangement joins TRBV12-3 or TRBV12-4 to TRBJ2-4, with 7 bases identical to TRBD1. J gave up 6 bases and V 5 bases, and 7 bases lay outside the gene matches. This CDR3 comprises 14 residues. This chain's CDR3 is CASSQGDSRNIQYF. The CDR3, as DNA: TGTGCCAGCAGTCAAGGGGACAGTAGAAACATTCAGTACTTC.

With regard to this clonotype: This likely reflects a read error, since a far larger clone is one base away. This chain's CDR3 is CATAQTYEQFF. In DNA, the CDR3 is TGTGCCACCGCTCAGACTTACGAGCAGTTCTTC. The V gene is TRBV11-2, the J gene TRBJ2-1; no definite D call. The CDR3 is made up of 11 amino acids. Germline V gene lookup returns CDR1 SGHAT and CDR2 FQNNGV. Trimming removed 10 bases from V and 10 bases from J, with 14 bases in between.

As concerns this clonotype: The CDR3 carries no conserved terminal phenylalanine or tryptophan, so it likely arises from a read error. This chain uses TRBV3-1 with TRBJ1-4; the D is unclear. CDR1 is LGHDT, CDR2 YNNKEL, per germline (reference sequence). This CDR3 spans 15 amino acids. The CDR3 DNA reads TGTGTCAGCAGCCGAGGACCCCCGCCGGGTGAAAAACTGTTTTAT. This translates into CVSSRGPPPGEKLFY.

CDR3 in DNA: TGTGCCAGCAGTTTGGCGGGCCCGAATCAGCCCCAGCATTTT. Its protein product is CASSLAGPNQPQHF. The chain is built from TRBV12-3 or TRBV12-4 and TRBJ1-5, with unresolved D. V was trimmed by 3 bases and J by 4 bases, leaving 10 bases between them. CDR3 length: 14 amino acids.

Details on this clonotype: The final CDR3 position lacks the conserved phenylalanine or tryptophan, pointing to a likely read error. The chain employs TRBV30 and TRBJ2-7; 7 positions match TRBD2. The CDR3 consists of 14 residues. Germline-derived CDR1 and CDR2 are GTSNPN and SVGIG (reference sequence). DNA for the CDR3: TGTGCCTGGAGCCCGACTAGCTGGGCCTATGAGCAGTACTGC. As protein: CAWSPTSWAYEQYC.

As for this clonotype: One junction end disagrees with the germline gene, perhaps due to a read error. This rearrangement joins TRBV18 to TRBJ2-1; 15 bases match TRBD2. CDR3 size: 19 residues. Looked up from germline, CDR1 is KGHSH and CDR2 is LQKENI. CDR3 in amino acids: CASSPRTSGGAGSYNEQLF. The CDR3 region has the DNA TGTGCCAGCTCACCACGGACTAGCGGGGGGGCGGGTTCCTACAATGAGCAGCTCTTC.

The J gene is TRBJ2-2, the V gene TRBV7-3; 7 bases are a match to TRBD2. Germline trimming cut 0 bases from V and 0 bases from J; bases unmatched to any gene: 4. The germline CDR1 and CDR2 sequences are SGHTA and FQGTGA. The CDR3 runs 17 residues. DNA for the CDR3: TGTGCCAGCAGCTTAACGCCCCTAGCGGCGAACACCGGGGAGCTGTTTTTT. Protein product: CASSLTPLAANTGELFF. The full variable domain, in which reference TRBV7-3 and TRBJ2-2 provide the parts outside the CDR3, is GAGVSQTPSNKVTEKGKYVELRCDPISGHTALYWYRQSLGQGPEFLIYFQGTGAADDSGLPNDRFFAVRPEGSVSTLKIQRTERGDSAVYLCASSLTPLAANTGELFFGEGSRLTVL.

The chain has TRBV25-1 and TRBJ2-1; 9 bases fit TRBD1. This CDR3 has 16 amino acids. Germline-derived CDR1 and CDR2 are MGHDK and SYGVNS. The junction had 10 bases not matched to a gene; V was cut back by 4 bases and J by 6 bases. The CDR3 reads CASSAGTGQPVNEQFF. The CDR3 region has the DNA TGTGCCAGCAGTGCTGGGACAGGGCAACCCGTCAATGAGCAGTTCTTC. Combining the CDR3 with reference TRBV25-1 and TRBJ2-1 gives the whole variable domain EADIYQTPRYLVIGTGKKITLECSQTMGHDKMYWYQQDPGMELHLIHYSYGVNSTEKGDLSSESTVSRIRTEHFPLTLESARPSHTSQYLCASSAGTGQPVNEQFFGPGTRLTVL.

V usage is TRBV4-1 and J usage is TRBJ1-2; a possible D gene is TRBD1 (5 bases). Germline values: CDR1 MGHRA, CDR2 YSYEKL. This CDR3 has 16 residues. Trimming stripped 3 bases from V and 8 bases from J, with 22 bases between. The CDR3 DNA reads TGCGCCAGCAGCCAGAGGGGACGGCTGACCTATAAGGGCTACACCTTC. Translated: CASSQRGRLTYKGYTF.

This clonotype was observed once. This likely came from a read error, as a far larger clone is one base away. The chain employs TRBV11-2 and TRBJ2-1; D remains ambiguous. V was trimmed by 5 bases and J by 10 bases, leaving 18 bases between them. Germline V gives CDR1 SGHAT, CDR2 FQNNGV. This CDR3 is built from 14 residues. The CDR3: CASSLARSGYEQFF. DNA for the CDR3: TGTGCCAGCAGCCTCGCGAGGTCGGGCTACGAGCAGTTCTTC.

J is TRBJ1-1 and V is TRBV2; possibly TRBD1 for D (5 bases). Per germline, CDR1 SNHLY and CDR2 FYNNEI. The CDR3 contains 15 residues. V dropped 6 bases and J dropped 1 base, with 15 bases sitting between them. The CDR3 DNA is TGTGCCAGCAGAGAGCAGGGTTACGGGAACACTGAAGCTTTCTTT. It codes for CASREQGYGNTEAFF.

This clonotype occurred many times. V and J are TRBV2 and TRBJ1-1, with D unresolved. The CDR3 loop spans 13 amino acids. Per the germline V gene, CDR1 is SNHLY and CDR2 is FYNNEI. V was trimmed by 7 bases and J by 1 base, leaving 10 bases between them. The CDR3 loop is CASTSQPNTEAFF. In nucleotides, the CDR3 is TGTGCCAGCACCTCTCAGCCGAACACTGAAGCTTTCTTT.

The genes are TRBV2 and TRBJ1-5; 9 nucleotides align to TRBD1. The V segment lost 9 bases and the J segment 2 bases; nucleotides outside the gene matches: 5. The length of the CDR3 is 14 residues. Germline CDR1 and CDR2: SNHLY and FYNNEI. The CDR3 region has the DNA TGTGCCAGTGGACAGGGGATCGGCAATCAGCCCCAGCATTTT. It codes for CASGQGIGNQPQHF.